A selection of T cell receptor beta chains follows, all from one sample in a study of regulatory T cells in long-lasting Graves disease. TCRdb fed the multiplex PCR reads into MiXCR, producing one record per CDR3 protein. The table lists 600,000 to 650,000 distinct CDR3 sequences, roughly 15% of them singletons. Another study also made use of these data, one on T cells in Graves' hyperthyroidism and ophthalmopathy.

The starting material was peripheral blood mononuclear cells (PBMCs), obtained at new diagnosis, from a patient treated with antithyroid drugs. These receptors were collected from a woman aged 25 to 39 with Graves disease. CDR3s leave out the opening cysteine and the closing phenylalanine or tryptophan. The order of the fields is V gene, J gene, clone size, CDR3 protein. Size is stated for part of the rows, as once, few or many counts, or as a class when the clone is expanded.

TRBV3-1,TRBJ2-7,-,ASSQEGRLAGSSYEQY
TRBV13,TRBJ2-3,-,ASRLGTSGTDTQY
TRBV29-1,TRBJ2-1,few,SGRTDIYNEQF
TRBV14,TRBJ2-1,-,ASSPYLGFVNEQF
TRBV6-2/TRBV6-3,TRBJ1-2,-,ASSQLTGLYGYT
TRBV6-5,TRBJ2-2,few,ASSYSIRWETGELF
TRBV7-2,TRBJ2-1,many,ASSFDGSYNEQF
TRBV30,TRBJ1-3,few,AWSVGRGNTIY
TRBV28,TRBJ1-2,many,ASRGINYGYT
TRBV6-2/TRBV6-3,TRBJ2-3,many,ASSYWEGSTDTQY
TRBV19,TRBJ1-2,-,ASSIDATEIYGYT
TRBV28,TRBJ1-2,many,ASSLAAEYGYT
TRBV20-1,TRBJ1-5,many,SARVDPSGQPQH
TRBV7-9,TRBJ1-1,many,ASSKIQGAGAEAF
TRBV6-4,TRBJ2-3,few,ASSRTGGLDTQY
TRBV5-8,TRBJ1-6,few,ASSLDRSPLH
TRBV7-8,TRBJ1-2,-,ASSLKQGPDYGYT
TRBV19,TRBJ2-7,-,ASSMSQSAGSPTYEQY
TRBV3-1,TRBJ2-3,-,ASSRRVSTSTDAQY
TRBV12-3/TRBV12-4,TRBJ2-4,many,ASRSDGDKNIQY
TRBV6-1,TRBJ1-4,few,ASVTNEKLF
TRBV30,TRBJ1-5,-,AWTDRRVNQPQH
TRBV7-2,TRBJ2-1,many,ASSSGTSYNEQF
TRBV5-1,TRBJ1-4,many,ASSYGAELF
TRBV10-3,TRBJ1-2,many,AIRELPGDYGYT
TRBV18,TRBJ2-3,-,ASSPRGPQGNTDTQY
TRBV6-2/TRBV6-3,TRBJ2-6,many,ASSAKSVASSGANVLT
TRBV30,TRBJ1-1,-,AWGGGAGRTEAF
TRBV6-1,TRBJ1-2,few,ASSRGGQGIYGYT
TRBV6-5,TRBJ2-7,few,ASSFSRPDSYEQY
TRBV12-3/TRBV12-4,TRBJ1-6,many,ASSLGLRSGQSTSPLH
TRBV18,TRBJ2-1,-,ASSPSGTGAGGRQF
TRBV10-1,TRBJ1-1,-,ASSERGQNTEAF
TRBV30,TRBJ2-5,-,AWRYQVGGETQY
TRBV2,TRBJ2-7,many,ASIETYEQY
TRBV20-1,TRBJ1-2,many,SAPTTGLYGYT
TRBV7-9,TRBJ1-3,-,ASSLVGFGNTIY
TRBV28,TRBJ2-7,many,ATKILGGPYEQY
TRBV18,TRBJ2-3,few,ASSPRRPQDTQY
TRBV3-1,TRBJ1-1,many,ASSQEGRTEAF
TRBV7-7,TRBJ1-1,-,AMARQLENTEAF
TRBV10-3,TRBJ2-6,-,AIRPSPGTGEVSGANVLT
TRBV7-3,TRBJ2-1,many,ASSSQGEQF
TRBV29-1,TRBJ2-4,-,SAATGQSKNIQY
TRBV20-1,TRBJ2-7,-,SAKGTGILGQY
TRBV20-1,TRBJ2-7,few,SASGPEPYEQY
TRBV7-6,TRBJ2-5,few,ASSVLAGGIQETQY
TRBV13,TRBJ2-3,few,ASTPERTDTQY
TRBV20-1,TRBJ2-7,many,KSVREGSYEQY
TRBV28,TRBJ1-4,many,ASSSWLWLF
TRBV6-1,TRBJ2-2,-,ASSAAAGGRAGELF
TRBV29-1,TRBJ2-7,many,SVARDRGPRYEQY
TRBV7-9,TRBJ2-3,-,ASSSLRPTGGTDTQY